This passage covers 5 T cell receptor beta chains from one sample sequenced in a study of CD8+CD57+ T cells in acquired aplastic anemia. The template for TCR beta VDJ and CDR3 sequence profiling was genomic DNA. MiXCR was run by TCRdb on the reads, yielding one entry per CDR3 protein. This sample has 180,000 or so distinct CDR3 sequences, with roughly half found just once. In patients chosen for sequencing, flow cytometry had shown CD8+CD57+ cell expansion. Material: sorted CD4+, CD8+, or CD8+CD57+ T cells (not recorded which) from PBMCs. The receptors stem from a human donor with aplastic anemia.

This clonotype showed up just a few times. The rearrangement links TRBV10-2 to TRBJ2-7; 7 nucleotides match TRBD1. Germline V gene data show CDR1 as WSHSY and CDR2 as SAAADI. The CDR3 extends over 12 amino acids. V shed 5 bases and J 7 bases; nucleotides not matched to a gene: 5. CDR3 coding DNA: TGCGCCAGCAGTATACAGGGGTATGAGCAGTACTTC. Its protein product is CASSIQGYEQYF.

The chain has TRBV19 and TRBJ2-7; 7 bases fit TRBD2. With 5 bases clipped from V and 3 bases from J, the junction kept 7 bases outside the gene matches. CDR1 and CDR2 from the germline V gene are LNHDA and SQIVND (reference sequence). This CDR3 contains 14 residues. CDR3 sequence (DNA): TGTGCCAGTAGTTGGGGCGGGGGAAACTACGAGCAGTACTTC. Amino acid sequence: CASSWGGGNYEQYF. The full variable domain, rest sourced from reference TRBV19 and TRBJ2-7, is DGGITQSPKYLFRKEGQNVTLSCEQNLNHDAMYWYRQDPGQGLRLIYYSQIVNDFQKGDIAEGYSVSREKKESFPLTVTSAQKNPTAFYLCASSWGGGNYEQYFGPGTRLTVT.

This clonotype was counted many times. This sequence joins TRBV5-5 and TRBJ2-7; D not resolved. The germline CDR1 and CDR2 sequences are SGHKS and YYEKEE (reference sequence). The CDR3 covers 13 residues. The V gene lost 2 bases and the J gene lost 2 bases, with 8 bases spanning the gap. CDR3 sequence reads: CASSLRVTYEQYF. The CDR3, as DNA: TGTGCCAGCAGCTTAAGGGTAACCTACGAGCAGTACTTC.

The table lists this clonotype with a count of one. This may stem from a read error, because a much larger clone lies one nucleotide away. The rearrangement links TRBV30 to TRBJ1-2; perhaps TRBD1 as D (6 bases). Germline V gene sequence: CDR1 GTSNPN, CDR2 SVGIG (reference sequence). The CDR3 length is 12 residues. Here the CDR3 reads CARSGGQYGYTF. The CDR3 nucleotides read TGTGCCAGGAGCGGGGGACAATATGGCTACACCTTC.

This clonotype was recorded once. The chain recombines TRBV19 with TRBJ2-1, with D tentatively TRBD2 (5 bases). The V end lost 3 bases, the J end lost 2 bases, and 11 bases lay between the germline ends. The CDR3 runs 15 residues. CDR1 is LNHDA, CDR2 SQIVND, per germline (reference sequence). The CDR3 DNA sequence: TGTGCCAGTAGTATCACGGCGGGTCCCTACAATGAGCAGTTCTTC. Its translation: CASSITAGPYNEQFF.